This TCR beta chain was retrieved from a study of OX40 agonist ivuxolimab in advanced cancers. Notes on the research overall: Ivuxolimab was an agonistic, fully human IgG2 monoclonal antibody directed against OX40 (CD134), a costimulatory receptor. Intravenous ivuxolimab was administered to patients every 2 weeks at six dose levels: 0.01, 0.1, 0.3, 1.5, 3 and 10 mg/kg. Of the roughly 52 patients in dose escalation, 19 had hepatocellular carcinoma, approximately 15 had melanoma, 9 had renal cell carcinoma and 9 had head and neck cancer. In the dose-escalation cohort, roughly 80% of patients were male, and the mean age was approximately 60 years, with a range of roughly 20 to 79. Patients were allowed to have had prior anti-PD-1, anti-PD-L1 or anti-CTLA-4 therapy, and approximately 40% of the dose-escalation patients had previously received checkpoint inhibitors. Partial responses occurred in three dose-escalation patients, of whom one had hepatocellular carcinoma and two had cutaneous melanoma. The purpose of peripheral TCRbeta sequencing was to test whether ivuxolimab changed TCR sequence diversity and led to clonal T-cell expansion. The monotherapy dose-escalation portion (N ≈ 55 patients) of the phase I ivuxolimab trial is reported in the paper. What the study reported, not specific to this receptor: On average, CD8+ T cells showed more expanded clones than CD4+ T cells after ivuxolimab. Partial responders in the 0.1-3.0 mg/kg groups had among the lowest normalized peripheral clonal expansion, especially among CD8+ T cells. At doses from 0.1 to 3.0 mg/kg, clonal expansion was seen in both CD4+ and CD8+ blood T cells between baseline and week 6. Low levels of normalized T-cell clonal expansion were also seen in some nonresponding patients. Antigen specificity was not determined for the clonally expanded peripheral T cells.

V gives up 6 bases and J gives up 7 bases, and the segment between their germline ends measures 19 bases. Counted from cysteine to phenylalanine, this CDR3 has 15 amino acids. Only CDR3 DNA is held: 45 bases, read in frame from base 1. According to the germline V gene, CDR1 reads MDHEN and CDR2 reads SYDVKM. As for this clone: Its antigen is not yet known. No base-level quality is on record; no much larger clone is a single base apart.

For sequencing of the TCRbeta CDR3 region, genomic DNA was extracted from the sorted cells. The immunoSEQ Assay was used for sequencing of TCRbeta CDR3 regions. The table comes from immuneACCESS by way of TCRdb, which keeps in-frame sequences with V and J called. Part of the clones is missing from these tables; in studies checked, under half for an unresolved V gene and the rest for unknown reasons. The sample includes roughly 70,000 clones, with 88% observed a single time. The biggest ten clones account for 0.67% of the sample. Patients with autoimmune disease history or receiving systemic immunosuppression were excluded from the trial. In every dose cohort, peripheral blood was drawn for TCR sequencing at baseline, cycle 4 day 1, and cycle 7 day 1. Samples were obtained from an open-label, multicenter, first-in-human phase I dose-escalation trial of ivuxolimab. Adults with locally advanced or metastatic head and neck squamous cell, hepatocellular, melanoma or renal cell carcinoma were enrolled in the trial. Before TCR sequencing, CD4+ and CD8+ T cells were separately sorted from peripheral blood.

This clonotype was obtained from an adult with an advanced solid tumor such as melanoma, head and neck, liver or kidney cancer. The chain couples TRBV28 to TRBJ1-5; a weak D assignment points to TRBD1 (5 bases agree). The sample consisted of CD4+ or CD8+ T cells sorted from blood, taken in a trial of the OX40 agonist ivuxolimab. The CDR3 region reads CASSLYLQVGQPQHF. The DNA reads as follows: TGTGCCAGCAGCCTCTACCTACAGGTAGGACAGCCCCAGCATTTT.